This T cell receptor (beta chain) was found in a study of CD8+CD57+ T cells in acquired aplastic anemia. As concerns this clonotype: At one end the junction does not follow the germline gene, possibly because of a read error.

The CDR3 is 15 amino acids. Germline lookup yields CDR1 SEHNR and CDR2 FQNEAQ (reference sequence). Genomic DNA acted as the template from which TCR beta VDJ combination and CDR3 sequence profiling were carried out. TCRdb ran MiXCR on the reads and lists one entry per CDR3 protein. The sample comprises tens of thousands of distinct CDR3 sequences, approximately 67% of which are singletons, and 23% rests with the top ten. The origin of this receptor is a human donor in good health, serving as a control. The sample taken for sequencing was sorted CD4+, CD8+, or CD8+CD57+ T cells (not recorded which) from PBMCs. V gene TRBV7-9 combines with J gene TRBJ1-5; TRBD1 might be the D (5 bases). For the CDR3, the DNA is TGTGTCAGCAGCTTAGCAGGGACGGGGAATCAGCCCCAGCATTTT. Protein: CVSSLAGTGNQPQHF.